A single sample gave rise to the 9 T cell receptor beta chains below, sequenced in a study of cytomegalovirus exposure and HLA in healthy donors. It was with 60 Vbeta and 13 Jbeta primers that the PCR ran. Here immunoSEQ multiplex PCR was the method, and the copy in TCRdb shows in-frame clones only, minus some. Recorded for this sample: more than 40,000 clones. Material for sequencing was PBMCs. The receptors were sampled from a woman aged 40 to 49 in good health and CMV-seronegative.

About this clone itself: At one boundary the junction diverges from the germline segment, which might be a read error. This sample includes further DNA sequences coding for the same CDR3. V usage is TRBV2 and J usage is TRBJ2-5; TRBD1 matches at 7 bases. Germline CDR1 SNHLY, CDR2 FYNNEI. The CDR3 runs 14 residues. CDR3 loop: CASPGQHDQETQYF. CDR3 nucleotide sequence: TGCGCCAGCCCGGGACAGCATGACCAAGAGACCCAGTACTTC.

V usage is TRBV18 and J usage is TRBJ2-5, with TRBD2 matching over 8 bases. Germline V gene data show CDR1 as KGHSH and CDR2 as LQKENI. This CDR3 region has 14 residues. J was trimmed by 2 bases and V by 3 bases; bases with no gene match: 2. The CDR3 DNA follows: TGTGCCAGCTCACCTAGCGGGGTACAAGAGACCCAGTACTTC. Translating it yields CASSPSGVQETQYF.

The chain links TRBV27 to TRBJ1-2; 10 bases align to TRBD1. CDR3 length equals 14 residues. Germline values: CDR1 MNHEY, CDR2 SMNVEV (reference sequence). Losses at the gene ends were 6 bases for V and 4 bases for J; bases not matched to a gene: 5. The CDR3 protein is CASSRDRGIYGYTF. Here the CDR3 DNA reads TGTGCCAGCAGCCGGGACAGGGGAATCTATGGCTACACCTTC.

J is TRBJ2-5 and V is TRBV5-1, with D possibly TRBD2 on 6 matching bases. The closer fit of TRBJ2-7 to the DNA end suggests the J call may be wrong. In germline, CDR1 is SGHRS, CDR2 YFSETQ. There are 16 residues in the CDR3. Written as DNA, the CDR3 is TGCGCCAGCAGCTTGTATGGTGGCGGGGTGGCCTACGAGCAGTACTTC. This gives the protein CASSLYGGGVAYEQYF.

The chain combines TRBV10-1 with TRBJ1-2; 9 bases fit TRBD1. After removal of 4 bases from V and 3 bases from J, the junction contained 0 bases not matched to a gene. Germline CDR1 reads WNHNN; CDR2 reads SYGVQD (reference sequence). The CDR3 runs 13 residues. CDR3 sequence: CASSGQGDYGYTF. As DNA, the CDR3 is TGCGCCAGCAGTGGACAGGGGGACTATGGCTACACCTTC.

This chain joins TRBV6-1 and TRBJ1-2; possible D gene TRBD1, 6 bases. CDR1 is MNHNS, CDR2 SASEGT, per germline. V shed 7 bases and J shed 0 bases, with 12 bases lying between them. CDR3 length equals 14 residues. For the CDR3, the DNA is TGTGCCAGCATCCGGACAGAAACTAACTATGGCTACACCTTC. Its protein is CASIRTETNYGYTF.

This chain uses TRBV11-3 with TRBJ2-7, with TRBD2 as a possible D gene (6 bases). CDR1 and CDR2 (germline): SGHNT, YENEEA. The CDR3 is made up of 14 amino acids. The ends were cut back, 2 bases at V and 2 bases at J, with 10 bases in the middle. CDR3 protein: CASSLTAGTYEQYF. The CDR3 coding sequence is TGTGCCAGCAGCTTAACGGCGGGGACCTACGAGCAGTACTTC.

The genes are TRBV18 and TRBJ2-7; D possibly corresponds to TRBD1 (5 bases). The germline V and J ends were trimmed by 1 base and 3 bases, with 7 bases remaining between them. The CDR3 runs 13 residues. The V gene's germline CDR1 is KGHSH and CDR2 LQKENI. The CDR3 reads CASSPRGLYEQYF. The CDR3 nucleotides are TGTGCCAGCTCACCACGGGGCCTCTACGAGCAGTACTTC.

This rearrangement joins TRBV15 to TRBJ1-2; D uncertain. Looked up from germline, CDR1 is LNHNV and CDR2 is YYDKDF (reference sequence). V lost 4 bases and J lost 3, with 6 bases in between. The CDR3 sequence is 12 residues long. DNA for the CDR3: TGTGCCACCAGCATTCAGGACTATGGCTACACCTTC. This sequence encodes CATSIQDYGYTF. Variable domain in full (rest from reference TRBV15 and TRBJ1-2): DAMVIQNPRYQVTQFGKPVTLSCSQTLNHNVMYWYQQKSSQAPKLLFHYYDKDFNNEADTPDNFQSRRPNTSFCFLDIRSPGLGDTAMYLCATSIQDYGYTFGSGTRLTVV.